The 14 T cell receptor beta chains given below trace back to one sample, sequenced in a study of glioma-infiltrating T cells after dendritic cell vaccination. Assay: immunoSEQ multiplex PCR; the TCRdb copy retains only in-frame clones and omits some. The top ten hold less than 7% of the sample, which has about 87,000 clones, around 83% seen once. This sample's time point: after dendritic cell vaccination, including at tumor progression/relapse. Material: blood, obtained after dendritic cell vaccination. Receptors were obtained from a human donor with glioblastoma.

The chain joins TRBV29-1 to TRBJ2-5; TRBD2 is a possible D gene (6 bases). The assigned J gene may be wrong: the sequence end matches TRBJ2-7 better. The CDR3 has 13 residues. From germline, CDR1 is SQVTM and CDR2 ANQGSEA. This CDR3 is CSVEDGGTYEQYF. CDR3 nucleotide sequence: TGCAGCGTTGAAGATGGGGGGACCTACGAGCAGTACTTC.

The CDR3 DNA sequence: TGCGCCAGCAGCCAGGGGACTAGAGAAACAGATACGCAGTATTTT. It encodes CASSQGTRETDTQYF. The chain links TRBV4-3 to TRBJ2-3; 8 nucleotides line up with TRBD2. From germline, CDR1 is LGHNA and CDR2 YSLEER. V was clipped by 3 bases and J by 3 bases; unmatched bases: 5. CDR3 length: 15 residues.

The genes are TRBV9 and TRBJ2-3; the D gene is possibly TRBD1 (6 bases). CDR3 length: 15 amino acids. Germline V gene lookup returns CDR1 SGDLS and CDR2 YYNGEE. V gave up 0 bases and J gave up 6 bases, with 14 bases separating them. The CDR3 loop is CASSVGWSGDDTQYF. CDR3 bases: TGTGCCAGCAGCGTAGGTTGGTCAGGGGACGATACGCAGTATTTT.

CDR3 DNA: TGCGCCAGCAGCTTGGATAGCGGCCTTAACAATGAGCAGTTCTTC. Its translation is CASSLDSGLNNEQFF. The chain is built from TRBV5-1 and TRBJ2-1; D might be TRBD2 (6 bases). The CDR3 covers 15 residues. Germline-derived CDR1 and CDR2 are SGHRS and YFSETQ. Trimming removed 0 bases from V and 5 bases from J, with 12 bases in between.

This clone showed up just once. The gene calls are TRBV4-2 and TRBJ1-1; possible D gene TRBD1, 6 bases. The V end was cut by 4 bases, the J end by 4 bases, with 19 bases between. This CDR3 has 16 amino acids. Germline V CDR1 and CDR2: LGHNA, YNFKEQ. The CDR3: CASSPPGRGALTEAFF. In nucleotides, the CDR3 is TGTGCCAGCAGCCCCCCCGGGCGGGGGGCGCTCACTGAAGCTTTCTTT.

The CDR3 loop is CASSYSGRGGSEAFF. The CDR3 bases are TGTGCCAGCAGTTACAGTGGCAGGGGAGGGTCTGAAGCTTTCTTT. The rearrangement links TRBV6-5 to TRBJ1-1; D possibly corresponds to TRBD1 (6 bases). CDR1 and CDR2 from the germline V gene are MNHEY and SVGAGI. V was shortened by 2 bases and J by 6 bases, with 16 bases between the two germline ends. CDR3 length: 15 amino acids.

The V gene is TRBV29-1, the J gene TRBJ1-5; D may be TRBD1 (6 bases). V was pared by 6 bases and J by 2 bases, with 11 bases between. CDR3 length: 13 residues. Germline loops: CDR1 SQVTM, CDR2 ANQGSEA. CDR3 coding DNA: TGCAGCGTAGCAGGGGATGGCAATCAGCCCCAGCATTTT. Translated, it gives CSVAGDGNQPQHF.

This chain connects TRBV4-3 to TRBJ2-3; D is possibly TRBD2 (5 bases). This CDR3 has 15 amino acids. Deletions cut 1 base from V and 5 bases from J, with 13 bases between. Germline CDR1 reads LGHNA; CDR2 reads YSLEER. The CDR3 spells CASSQVWTGKDTQYF. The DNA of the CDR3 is TGCGCCAGCAGCCAAGTGTGGACGGGGAAAGATACGCAGTATTTT.

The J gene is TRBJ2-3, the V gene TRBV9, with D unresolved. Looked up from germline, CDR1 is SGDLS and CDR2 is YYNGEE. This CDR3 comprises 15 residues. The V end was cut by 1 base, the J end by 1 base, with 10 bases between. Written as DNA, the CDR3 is TGTGCCAGCAGCGTACAGCCCCAGGGCACAGATACGCAGTATTTT. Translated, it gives CASSVQPQGTDTQYF.

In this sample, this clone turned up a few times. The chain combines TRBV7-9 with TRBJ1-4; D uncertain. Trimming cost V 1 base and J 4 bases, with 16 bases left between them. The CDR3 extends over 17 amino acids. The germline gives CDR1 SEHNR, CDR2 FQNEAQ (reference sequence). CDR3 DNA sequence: TGTGCCAGCAGCTTAGACCTTCAGGAGGGAAATAATGAAAAACTGTTTTTT. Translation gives CASSLDLQEGNNEKLFF.

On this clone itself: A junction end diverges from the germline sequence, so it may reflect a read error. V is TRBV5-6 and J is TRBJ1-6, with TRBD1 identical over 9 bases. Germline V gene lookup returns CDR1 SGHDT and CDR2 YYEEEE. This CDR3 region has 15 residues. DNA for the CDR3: TGTACCAGCAGCCCCGGGACAGGGAGCAATTCACCCCTCCACTTT. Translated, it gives CTSSPGTGSNSPLHF.

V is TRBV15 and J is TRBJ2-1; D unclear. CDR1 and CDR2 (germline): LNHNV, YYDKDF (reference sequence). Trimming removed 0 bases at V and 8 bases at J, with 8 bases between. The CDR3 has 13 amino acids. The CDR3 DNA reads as TGTGCCACCAGCAGAGATCCGGTGGATGAGCAGTTCTTC. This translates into CATSRDPVDEQFF.

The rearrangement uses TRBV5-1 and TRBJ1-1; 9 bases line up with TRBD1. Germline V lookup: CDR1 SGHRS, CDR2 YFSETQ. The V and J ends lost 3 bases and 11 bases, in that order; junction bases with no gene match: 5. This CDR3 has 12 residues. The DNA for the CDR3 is TGCGCCAGCAGCTCAAAGGGACAGGGCGCTTTCTTT. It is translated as CASSSKGQGAFF.

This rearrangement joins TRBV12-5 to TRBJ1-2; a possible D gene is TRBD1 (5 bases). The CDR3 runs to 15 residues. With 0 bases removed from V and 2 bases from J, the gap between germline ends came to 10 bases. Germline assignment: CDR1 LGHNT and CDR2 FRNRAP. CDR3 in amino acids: CASGLVAGGNYGYTF. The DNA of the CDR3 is TGTGCTAGTGGTTTGGTAGCCGGGGGAAACTATGGCTACACCTTC.